This is a list of T cell receptor beta chains from one sample in a study of cytomegalovirus exposure and HLA in healthy donors. Generated by immunoSEQ multiplex PCR, the TCRdb table keeps only in-frame clones and is missing some. The sample yields some 170,000 clones, roughly 79% seen once. The sequencing input was PBMCs. The receptors shown here come from a woman between 18 and 30 years old in good health and CMV-seropositive. The CDR3 runs from the conserved cysteine through the conserved F or W.

v_gene	j_gene	CDR3aa
TRBV28	TRBJ2-7	CASRTGTGTYDEQYF
TRBV30	TRBJ2-1	CAWGEPSRFF
TRBV5-6	TRBJ1-2	CASSFQTELYGYTF
TRBV28	TRBJ1-4	CAGPLRGRGLLREKLFF
TRBV10-3	TRBJ2-1	CAIRIQDIDEQFF
TRBV7-2	TRBJ1-1	CASSLWSLMNTEAFF
TRBV11-3	TRBJ2-7	CASSLVRFVRDEQYF
TRBV7-2	TRBJ2-2	CASSPGVGGELFF
TRBV6-5	TRBJ1-2	CASSLSAGPAGYTF
TRBV5-5	TRBJ1-5	CASSLVTDNQPQHF
TRBV6-6	TRBJ2-7	CASSTDRNYEQYF
TRBV14	TRBJ2-5	CASSQDPGLAGKRETQYF
TRBV2	TRBJ2-3	CARKGLASTDTQYF
TRBV30	TRBJ2-3	CAWTKRRGGTDTQYF
TRBV4-3	TRBJ1-2	CASSQDGGALYGYTF
TRBV5-1	TRBJ1-1	CASSLVGGTGVSEAFF
TRBV7-8	TRBJ1-1	CASSTGGVAMNTEAFF
TRBV6-6	TRBJ1-1	CASTKQSGGRTEAFF
TRBV5-1	TRBJ2-1	CASSFTAGSNEQFF
TRBV7-8	TRBJ2-7	CASNRAGALYEQYF
TRBV4-2	TRBJ2-1	CASSQDRDNEQFF
TRBV18	TRBJ1-2	CASSQPTGGSYGYTF
TRBV6-4	TRBJ2-1	CASSSLAGGHNEQFF
TRBV7-9	TRBJ1-5	CASSLLSQPQHF
TRBV13	TRBJ2-2	CASIQRGLGTGELFF
TRBV6-1	TRBJ2-7	CASRSGGLDEQYF
TRBV7-9	TRBJ2-1	CASRQGTSGANEQFF